This passage covers 25 T cell receptor beta chains from one sample sequenced in a study of Graves' ophthalmopathy and Graves' hyperthyroidism. The authors amplified TCR beta CDR3 regions, and they did so from RNA transcripts for repertoire sequencing. HTBI-primed RT-PCR formed the first round, and a multiplex PCR formed the second. TCRdb re-derived calls from the multiplex PCR reads in MiXCR, one entry per CDR3 protein. The repertoire includes some 39,000 distinct CDR3 sequences, approximately 55% of them detected once, and 26% sits in the top ten. Material for sequencing was peripheral blood. All receptors derive from an adult woman with stable Graves' hyperthyroidism.

This clonotype showed up many times. The chain is built from TRBV20-1 and TRBJ2-2; 11 bases match TRBD2. Germline CDR1 DFQATT, CDR2 SNEGSKA (reference sequence). V lost 2 bases to trimming and J lost 9 bases; unmatched junction nucleotides: 8. The CDR3 runs 15 residues. The CDR3 DNA is TGCAGTGCTAGACTAGCGGGAGGCCTCTCCCGGGAGCTGTTTTTT. Encoded protein: CSARLAGGLSRELFF.

The rearrangement joins TRBV7-9 to TRBJ2-5; 7 nucleotides agree with TRBD2. Germline lookup yields CDR1 SEHNR and CDR2 FQNEAQ (reference sequence). J was trimmed by 3 bases and V by 5 bases; bases with no gene match: 6. This CDR3 is built from 14 residues. The CDR3, as DNA: TGTGCCAGCAGCACCCGGGGAGGGGAAGAGACCCAGTACTTC. It specifies CASSTRGGEETQYF.

V usage is TRBV7-2 and J usage is TRBJ1-1; 7 bases line up with TRBD1. The CDR3 covers 14 residues. The germline CDR1 and CDR2 sequences are SGHTA and FQGNSA. After removal of 7 bases from V and 0 bases from J, the junction contained 5 bases not matched to a gene. CDR3 nucleotides: TGTGCCAGCACCCGGGACAGCCTGAACACTGAAGCTTTCTTT. This gives the protein CASTRDSLNTEAFF.

This clonotype was recorded at least ten times. The gene calls are TRBV6-6 and TRBJ1-1; D may be TRBD1 (5 bases). V lost 10 bases and J 7 bases, leaving 16 bases between the germline ends. The V gene's germline CDR1 is MNHNY and CDR2 SVGAGI (reference sequence). The CDR3 has 12 residues. The CDR3 reads CAILDSRGEAFF. CDR3 DNA sequence: TGTGCCATCTTAGACAGTCGGGGTGAAGCTTTCTTT.

This clonotype is medium-sized. The chain uses TRBV15 and TRBJ2-2; D ambiguous. This CDR3 is 16 amino acids long. V lost 4 bases, J lost 0 bases, and 12 bases lay in between. The germline V gene encodes CDR1 LNHNV and CDR2 YYDKDF (reference sequence). The CDR3 sequence is CATSIGRTTNTGELFF. The CDR3 DNA follows: TGTGCCACCAGCATCGGCAGGACGACGAACACCGGGGAGCTGTTTTTT.

At least ten counts were recorded for this clonotype. The chain combines TRBV11-2 with TRBJ1-2; D perhaps matches TRBD1 (5 bases). Germline loops: CDR1 SGHAT, CDR2 FQNNGV. This CDR3 spans 14 amino acids. Trimming took 3 bases from V and 5 from J, leaving 13 bases between them. The CDR3 reads CASSFGTTEYGYTF. Here the CDR3 DNA reads TGTGCCAGCAGCTTCGGGACGACGGAATATGGCTACACCTTC. Full variable domain (rest looked up from reference TRBV11-2 and TRBJ1-2): EAGVAQSPRYKIIEKRQSVAFWCNPISGHATLYWYQQILGQGPKLLIQFQNNGVVDDSQLPKDRFSAERLKGVDSTLKIQPAKLEDSAVYLCASSFGTTEYGYTFGSGTRLTVV.

This clonotype occurred once. The chain couples TRBV5-1 to TRBJ2-7; 7 nucleotides line up with TRBD2. The germline V gene encodes CDR1 SGHRS and CDR2 YFSETQ. The CDR3 is made up of 14 amino acids. With 4 bases clipped from V and 5 bases from J, the junction kept 9 bases outside the gene matches. The CDR3 spells CASSLGLGSHEQYF. The CDR3 DNA is TGCGCCAGCAGCCTCGGACTAGGTAGCCACGAGCAGTACTTC.

Concerning this clonotype: No DNA is shown, since the ends of the CDR3 on it are uncertain; the CDR3 is the one TCRdb lists. The J gene is TRBJ2-7, the V gene TRBV5-1; whether TRBD2, the table's D call, matches the DNA was not checked. Germline V gene sequence: CDR1 SGHRS, CDR2 YFSETQ. The CDR3 spans 22 residues, counting both ends. CDR3 protein: CASSFYICSATAGLASSYEQYF.

This clonotype has a single count. This chain links TRBV29-1 with TRBJ2-7, with D unresolved. The length of the CDR3 is 11 residues. V was clipped by 4 bases and J by 6 bases, with 10 bases between them. Germline V lookup: CDR1 SQVTM, CDR2 ANQGSEA. This CDR3 reads CSVVGPSEQYF. CDR3 DNA sequence: TGCAGCGTTGTAGGGCCAAGCGAGCAGTACTTC.

V and J are TRBV6-5 and TRBJ2-7; D might be TRBD1 (6 bases). Between the trimmed V and J ends, which lost 7 bases and 7 bases, there was a span of 23 bases. The CDR3 loop spans 15 amino acids. Looked up from germline, CDR1 is MNHEY and CDR2 is SVGAGI. CDR3 loop: CASTFGSAGVWEQYF. CDR3 in DNA: TGTGCCAGCACCTTCGGATCGGCAGGGGTGTGGGAGCAGTACTTC.

The chain combines TRBV20-1 with TRBJ2-5; tentatively, D is TRBD2 (6 bases). The CDR3 covers 14 residues. Per the germline V gene, CDR1 is DFQATT and CDR2 is SNEGSKA (reference sequence). The V end was cut by 6 bases, the J end by 4 bases, with 18 bases between. Here the CDR3 DNA reads TGCAGTGCAAGGAACCCCGGGGGAGGAGAGACCCAGTACTTC. This encodes CSARNPGGGETQYF.

The CDR3 is CASSLDRGIAFF. The CDR3 DNA follows: TGTGCCAGCAGCTTAGACAGGGGTATAGCTTTCTTT. V and J are TRBV7-2 and TRBJ1-1; TRBD1 matches at 7 bases. CDR3 size: 12 residues. Germline V gene sequence: CDR1 SGHTA, CDR2 FQGNSA. V shed 1 base and J 10 bases; nucleotides not matched to a gene: 3.

J is TRBJ2-7 and V is TRBV7-6, with 7 bases identical to TRBD2. The J segment lost 6 bases and the V segment lost 5 bases, leaving 7 bases of the junction unmatched. Germline lookup yields CDR1 SGHVS and CDR2 FNYEAQ. The CDR3 is made up of 13 amino acids. CDR3 loop: CASSPPGEGEQYF. CDR3 in DNA: TGTGCCAGCAGCCCGCCCGGGGAGGGCGAGCAGTACTTC.

This clonotype has only one observation. V usage is TRBV7-6 and J usage is TRBJ2-7, with 9 bases fitting TRBD2. The junction had 9 bases not matched to a gene; V was cut back by 3 bases and J by 0 bases. Germline loops: CDR1 SGHVS, CDR2 FNYEAQ. This CDR3 contains 17 residues. CDR3 DNA: TGTGCCAGCAGCTTGGGACTAGCAGGTCCAGTCTCCTACGAGCAGTACTTC. Amino acid sequence: CASSLGLAGPVSYEQYF.

V gene TRBV29-1 combines with J gene TRBJ2-7; 8 bases agree with TRBD1. Germline CDR1 reads SQVTM; CDR2 reads ANQGSEA. This CDR3 comprises 12 residues. V lost 7 bases, J lost 5 bases, and 7 bases stayed unmatched. CDR3 residues: CSARTGRNEQYF. The CDR3 nucleotides read TGCAGCGCACGGACAGGGCGGAACGAGCAGTACTTC.

The chain couples TRBV20-1 to TRBJ1-2, with 10 bases lining up with TRBD1. From germline, CDR1 is DFQATT and CDR2 SNEGSKA (reference sequence). This CDR3 is 14 amino acids long. The V gene end was trimmed by 6 bases and the J gene end by 7 bases; junction bases not matched to a gene: 11. DNA for the CDR3: TGCAGTGCAAGTCCGGCGGACAGGGGGTGTGGCTACACCTTC. It codes for CSASPADRGCGYTF.

The V gene is TRBV11-2, the J gene TRBJ2-1; a weak D match, TRBD1 (6 bases). The CDR3 has 15 amino acids. The germline gives CDR1 SGHAT, CDR2 FQNNGV. The V gene lost 1 base and the J gene lost 4 bases, with 11 bases spanning the gap. CDR3: CASSLGDNLYNEQFF. The CDR3 DNA sequence: TGTGCCAGCAGCTTAGGGGACAATCTTTACAATGAGCAGTTCTTC.

The chain employs TRBV11-2 and TRBJ1-5; D remains unclear. CDR1 is SGHAT and CDR2 is FQNNGV in the germline V gene. V was trimmed by 5 bases and J by 6 bases, leaving 11 bases between them. This CDR3 comprises 13 residues. This CDR3 is CASSPGWGQPQHF. The CDR3 bases are TGTGCCAGCAGCCCGGGGTGGGGTCAGCCCCAGCATTTT.

A word on this clonotype: One end of the junction does not line up with germline, which may come from a read error. The genes are TRBV20-1 and TRBJ1-1, with 9 positions matching TRBD1. The CDR3 is made up of 15 amino acids. Germline CDR1 and CDR2: DFQATT and SNEGSKA (reference sequence). The CDR3 here is CSAGDPGTGNTEAPF. The DNA for the CDR3 is TGCAGTGCTGGAGACCCCGGGACAGGGAACACTGAAGCTCCCTTT.

In its sample, this clonotype was seen many times. A read error may be the cause here, since a much bigger clone is one base away. The chain joins TRBV5-1 to TRBJ1-2, with D unresolved. This CDR3 comprises 13 residues. From germline, CDR1 is SGHRS and CDR2 YFSETQ. The V end lost 1 base, the J end lost 9 bases, and 13 bases lay between the germline ends. The DNA for the CDR3 is TGCGCCAGCAGCTTGACCCAAGCTGAGAGCTACACCTTC. This gives the protein CASSLTQAESYTF.

This clonotype has a count of ten or more. The rearrangement links TRBV6-6 to TRBJ1-1; D call uncertain. The V end lost 6 bases, the J end lost 0 bases, and 11 bases lay between the germline ends. The CDR3 totals 14 residues. In germline, CDR1 is MNHNY, CDR2 SVGAGI (reference sequence). Written as DNA, the CDR3 is TGTGCCAGCAGCCCGGGCGGATTGAACACTGAAGCTTTCTTT. Its protein is CASSPGGLNTEAFF.

This sequence joins TRBV9 and TRBJ2-7, with no clear D. CDR3 length equals 13 residues. Trimming removed 3 bases at V and 4 bases at J, with 11 bases between. CDR1 and CDR2 (germline): SGDLS, YYNGEE. In nucleotides, the CDR3 is TGTGCCAGCAGCGCCGGGCCTTGGTACGAGCAGTACTTC. It encodes CASSAGPWYEQYF.

Many counts were recorded for this clonotype. The rearrangement joins TRBV27 to TRBJ2-3; 8 nucleotides match TRBD2. J lost 2 bases, V lost 5 bases, and 3 bases had no gene match. Looked up from germline, CDR1 is MNHEY and CDR2 is SMNVEV (reference sequence). The CDR3 covers 14 residues. Here the CDR3 reads CASSKAGVTDTQYF. The DNA of the CDR3 is TGTGCCAGCAGTAAAGCGGGGGTCACAGATACGCAGTATTTT.

This clonotype was counted at least ten times. The rearrangement joins TRBV6-1 to TRBJ2-2, with TRBD2 matching 8 bases. V was pared by 6 bases and J by 0 bases, with 9 bases of the junction left unmatched. This CDR3 region has 17 residues. Germline values: CDR1 MNHNS, CDR2 SASEGT. The CDR3 region is CASRHLGGGSNTGELFF. The CDR3 nucleotides are TGTGCCAGCAGGCACCTGGGCGGGGGGTCGAACACCGGGGAGCTGTTTTTT.

This clonotype was counted at least ten times. The gene calls are TRBV7-3 and TRBJ2-3; 12 bases agree with TRBD2. The CDR3 totals 14 residues. Germline values: CDR1 SGHTA, CDR2 FQGTGA. With V trimmed by 5 bases and J by 7 bases, 4 bases remained unmatched. The CDR3: CASSPGLAGNTQYF. CDR3 nucleotides: TGTGCCAGCAGCCCCGGACTAGCGGGAAATACGCAGTATTTT.